This T cell receptor (beta chain) was captured in a study of T-cell reconstitution after alpha-beta-depleted transplantation in children. Preparation of the TCRbeta library involved a method that used unique molecular identifiers. Each CDR3 protein gets one entry after TCRdb re-called the PCR reads with MiXCR. The sample lists a few hundred thousand distinct CDR3 sequences, roughly an eighth occurring once. Sequenced here: PBMCs from the stem cell graft donor, sampled from the stem cell graft. The origin of this receptor is a human donor who donated a stem cell graft to a child with combined immunodeficiency.

CDR3 sequence (DNA): TGTGCCAGCAGTTACCTGGGACAGCGCACAGATACGCAGTATTTT. Translation gives CASSYLGQRTDTQYF. The rearrangement links TRBV6-5 to TRBJ2-3; TRBD1 matches 7 bases. The J segment lost 1 base and the V segment lost 2 bases, leaving 3 bases of the junction unmatched. Germline V gene lookup returns CDR1 MNHEY and CDR2 SVGAGI. The CDR3 runs to 15 residues.